Listed below are T cell receptor beta chains from one sample, sequenced in a study of blood T cell repertoires in COVID-19. Produced via immunoSEQ multiplex PCR; TCRdb's table is partial and in-frame only. This table has roughly 170,000 clones, less than 85% appearing once. Sequencing was carried out using PBMCs or T cells enriched from blood (not recorded which). These receptors all come from a man aged 45-60 years who had recovered from COVID-19. Both conserved end residues are part of each CDR3. The order of the fields is D gene, clone size, J gene, V gene, CDR3 protein, CDR3 DNA. The D gene is left open where the match is weak. A clone size is listed for some rows: how often the clone was seen (once, few, many), or a class if it is expanded.

d_gene: TRBD2; abundance: -; j_gene: TRBJ2-1; v_gene: TRBV5-1; CDR3aa: CASSLGLAGAYEQFF; CDR3nt: TGCGCCAGCAGCTTGGGACTAGCGGGGGCATATGAGCAGTTCTTC
d_gene: TRBD1; abundance: -; j_gene: TRBJ2-5; v_gene: TRBV27; CDR3aa: CASSVGTVAKTQYF; CDR3nt: TGTGCCAGCAGTGTCGGGACAGTAGCCAAGACCCAGTACTTC
d_gene: -; abundance: -; j_gene: TRBJ2-3; v_gene: TRBV19; CDR3aa: CASSISIRGTDTQYF; CDR3nt: TGTGCCAGTAGTATCAGTATCAGGGGCACAGATACGCAGTATTTT
d_gene: -; abundance: -; j_gene: TRBJ2-5; v_gene: TRBV4-1; CDR3aa: CASSQDRTVQETQYF; CDR3nt: TGCGCCAGCAGCCAAGATAGGACAGTTCAAGAGACCCAGTACTTC
d_gene: -; abundance: -; j_gene: TRBJ1-1; v_gene: TRBV29-1; CDR3aa: CSGRMEHTEAFF; CDR3nt: TGCAGCGGTCGAATGGAGCACACTGAAGCTTTCTTT
d_gene: TRBD1; abundance: once; j_gene: TRBJ2-1; v_gene: TRBV14; CDR3aa: CASSQGTGTGYNEQFF; CDR3nt: TGTGCCAGCAGCCAAGGGACAGGGACCGGGTACAATGAGCAGTTCTTC
d_gene: -; abundance: -; j_gene: TRBJ1-2; v_gene: TRBV18; CDR3aa: CASSPGLEALNGYTF; CDR3nt: TGTGCCAGCTCACCCGGCCTCGAGGCGTTAAATGGCTACACCTTC
d_gene: -; abundance: once; j_gene: TRBJ1-1; v_gene: TRBV24-1; CDR3aa: CATSDFWFRRDRKEAFF; CDR3nt: TGTGCCACCAGTGATTTCTGGTTTCGCAGAGACAGAAAAGAAGCTTTCTTT
d_gene: -; abundance: -; j_gene: TRBJ1-2; v_gene: TRBV21-1; CDR3aa: CAGPRQGGPPLGYGYTF; CDR3nt: TGTGCCGGGCCACGACAGGGAGGTCCCCCCCTCGGCTATGGCTACACCTTC
d_gene: -; abundance: -; j_gene: TRBJ2-2; v_gene: TRBV5-4; CDR3aa: CASSFYEQGSGELFF; CDR3nt: TGTGCCAGCAGCTTCTACGAACAGGGATCCGGGGAGCTGTTTTTT
d_gene: TRBD1; abundance: -; j_gene: TRBJ2-7; v_gene: TRBV11-2; CDR3aa: CASSLSTGQGNEQYF; CDR3nt: TGTGCCAGCAGCTTATCGACGGGACAGGGGAACGAGCAGTACTTC
d_gene: -; abundance: -; j_gene: TRBJ2-7; v_gene: TRBV10-1; CDR3aa: CASSVENEQYF; CDR3nt: TGCGCCAGCAGTGTGGAGAACGAGCAGTACTTC
d_gene: TRBD1; abundance: -; j_gene: TRBJ2-5; v_gene: TRBV28; CDR3aa: CASTTWATGVGRETQYF; CDR3nt: TGTGCCAGCACCACCTGGGCGACAGGGGTAGGAAGAGAGACCCAGTACTTC
d_gene: TRBD2; abundance: once; j_gene: TRBJ2-5; v_gene: TRBV19; CDR3aa: CASSPSGYQETQYF; CDR3nt: TGTGCCAGTAGTCCTAGCGGGTACCAAGAGACCCAGTACTTC
d_gene: TRBD1; abundance: -; j_gene: TRBJ2-7; v_gene: TRBV2; CDR3aa: CASTGQGYEQYF; CDR3nt: TGTGCCAGCACGGGACAGGGTTACGAGCAGTACTTC
d_gene: TRBD2; abundance: few; j_gene: TRBJ2-5; v_gene: TRBV9; CDR3aa: CASSPGTSGGVTETQYF; CDR3nt: TGTGCCAGCAGCCCAGGGACTAGCGGGGGAGTCACGGAGACCCAGTACTTC
d_gene: -; abundance: -; j_gene: TRBJ2-3; v_gene: TRBV18; CDR3aa: CASSPRQGGTDTQYF; CDR3nt: TGTGCCAGCTCACCACGCCAGGGTGGTACAGATACGCAGTATTTT
d_gene: TRBD1; abundance: -; j_gene: TRBJ2-3; v_gene: TRBV2; CDR3aa: CASSEGQSTDTQYF; CDR3nt: TGTGCCAGCAGTGAGGGACAGAGCACAGATACGCAGTATTTT
d_gene: -; abundance: -; j_gene: TRBJ1-5; v_gene: TRBV19; CDR3aa: CASSIRRPGQQNQPQHF; CDR3nt: TGTGCCAGTAGTATCCGACGTCCGGGACAACAAAATCAGCCCCAGCATTTT
d_gene: -; abundance: few; j_gene: TRBJ1-5; v_gene: TRBV6-5; CDR3aa: CASSMTDFNQPQHF; CDR3nt: TGTGCCAGCAGTATGACAGATTTCAATCAGCCCCAGCATTTT
d_gene: -; abundance: -; j_gene: TRBJ2-3; v_gene: TRBV7-9; CDR3aa: CASSSPVVGGTDTQYF; CDR3nt: TGTGCCAGCAGCTCCCCCGTCGTGGGCGGCACAGATACGCAGTATTTT
d_gene: -; abundance: -; j_gene: TRBJ1-2; v_gene: TRBV29-1; CDR3aa: CSAEDERRSSGYTF; CDR3nt: TGCAGCGCAGAGGATGAAAGGAGGAGTAGCGGCTACACCTTC
d_gene: -; abundance: -; j_gene: TRBJ1-2; v_gene: TRBV21-1; CDR3aa: CASSPIFGDRSYGYTF; CDR3nt: TGTGCCAGCAGCCCTATCTTTGGGGACAGGAGCTATGGCTACACCTTC
d_gene: -; abundance: -; j_gene: TRBJ2-3; v_gene: TRBV11-3; CDR3aa: CASSLGGYSTDTQYF; CDR3nt: TGTGCCAGCAGCTTAGGCGGCTATTCCACAGATACGCAGTATTTT
d_gene: TRBD2; abundance: -; j_gene: TRBJ2-3; v_gene: TRBV3-1/TRBV3-2; CDR3aa: CASSQAPTSGDTQYF; CDR3nt: TGTGCCAGCAGCCAAGCTCCGACTAGCGGAGATACGCAGTATTTT
d_gene: TRBD1; abundance: few; j_gene: TRBJ1-2; v_gene: TRBV2; CDR3aa: CASSVGQGEGYGYTF; CDR3nt: TGTGCCAGCAGCGTTGGACAGGGCGAAGGCTATGGCTACACCTTC
d_gene: TRBD1; abundance: -; j_gene: TRBJ1-2; v_gene: TRBV6-1; CDR3aa: CASSDLRGGDGYTF; CDR3nt: TGTGCCAGCAGTGATCTGCGAGGGGGCGATGGCTACACCTTC
d_gene: -; abundance: once; j_gene: TRBJ1-6; v_gene: TRBV27; CDR3aa: CASSSRDKNSPLHF; CDR3nt: TGTGCCAGCAGTTCACGGGACAAAAATTCACCCCTCCACTTT
d_gene: TRBD2; abundance: few; j_gene: TRBJ2-3; v_gene: TRBV28; CDR3aa: CASSLDGGLAGAGDTQYF; CDR3nt: TGTGCCAGCAGTTTAGACGGCGGGCTAGCGGGGGCGGGGGATACGCAGTATTTT
d_gene: -; abundance: -; j_gene: TRBJ1-5; v_gene: TRBV12-5; CDR3aa: CASGLAVASNQPQHF; CDR3nt: TGTGCTAGTGGTTTGGCTGTGGCAAGCAATCAGCCCCAGCATTTT
d_gene: TRBD1; abundance: -; j_gene: TRBJ1-1; v_gene: TRBV9; CDR3aa: CASSQTEDRGNTEAFF; CDR3nt: TGTGCCAGCAGCCAGACAGAGGACAGGGGGAACACTGAAGCTTTCTTT
d_gene: -; abundance: few; j_gene: TRBJ2-7; v_gene: TRBV11-2; CDR3aa: CASSWYGSSYEQYF; CDR3nt: TGTGCCAGCAGCTGGTACGGGTCGAGCTACGAGCAGTACTTC
d_gene: TRBD1; abundance: -; j_gene: TRBJ1-5; v_gene: TRBV5-5; CDR3aa: CASSRTGDQPQHF; CDR3nt: TGTGCCAGCAGCCGGACAGGGGATCAGCCCCAGCATTTT
d_gene: TRBD1; abundance: -; j_gene: TRBJ2-5; v_gene: TRBV19; CDR3aa: CASRSTGEETQYF; CDR3nt: TGTGCCAGTAGATCGACAGGGGAGGAGACCCAGTACTTC
d_gene: -; abundance: -; j_gene: TRBJ1-2; v_gene: TRBV9; CDR3aa: CASSPRGGGYGYTF; CDR3nt: TGTGCCAGCAGCCCCCGCGGGGGCGGGTATGGCTACACCTTC
d_gene: -; abundance: -; j_gene: TRBJ2-1; v_gene: TRBV11-3; CDR3aa: CASSLGVQPAGNEQFF; CDR3nt: TGTGCCAGCAGCTTAGGCGTCCAGCCCGCGGGGAATGAGCAGTTCTTC
d_gene: -; abundance: -; j_gene: TRBJ2-1; v_gene: TRBV7-8; CDR3aa: CASQLIPGLNEQFF; CDR3nt: TGTGCCAGTCAGCTTATCCCGGGTCTCAATGAGCAGTTCTTC
d_gene: -; abundance: -; j_gene: TRBJ1-6; v_gene: TRBV9; CDR3aa: CASSAAGRGDSPLHF; CDR3nt: TGTGCCAGCAGCGCCGCGGGGAGGGGTGACTCACCCCTCCACTTT
d_gene: -; abundance: -; j_gene: TRBJ2-3; v_gene: TRBV3-1/TRBV3-2; CDR3aa: CASSPGGDTQYF; CDR3nt: TGTGCCAGCAGCCCCGGGGGTGATACGCAGTATTTT
d_gene: -; abundance: once; j_gene: TRBJ2-7; v_gene: TRBV28; CDR3aa: CASSFFLLTASYEQYF; CDR3nt: TGTGCCAGCAGTTTTTTTTTGCTTACAGCATCCTACGAGCAGTACTTC
d_gene: TRBD1; abundance: once; j_gene: TRBJ2-2; v_gene: TRBV6-5; CDR3aa: CASHWDSNTGELFF; CDR3nt: TGTGCCAGCCACTGGGACAGCAACACCGGGGAGCTGTTTTTT
d_gene: -; abundance: -; j_gene: TRBJ2-3; v_gene: TRBV18; CDR3aa: CASSPTAGITDTQYF; CDR3nt: TGTGCCAGCTCACCAACGGCGGGGATCACAGATACGCAGTATTTT
d_gene: -; abundance: few; j_gene: TRBJ1-6; v_gene: TRBV14; CDR3aa: CASSPVRGNSPLHF; CDR3nt: TGTGCCAGCAGCCCAGTCAGGGGAAATTCACCCCTCCACTTT
d_gene: -; abundance: -; j_gene: TRBJ2-2; v_gene: TRBV19; CDR3aa: CASSPTKGGFDTGELFF; CDR3nt: TGTGCCAGTAGTCCCACCAAAGGAGGGTTCGACACCGGGGAGCTGTTTTTT
d_gene: -; abundance: -; j_gene: TRBJ1-4; v_gene: TRBV7-9; CDR3aa: CASSPRTGWTNEKLFF; CDR3nt: TGTGCCAGCAGCCCCAGGACTGGATGGACTAATGAAAAACTGTTTTTT
d_gene: -; abundance: -; j_gene: TRBJ2-3; v_gene: TRBV6-5; CDR3aa: CASSYSVKDTQYF; CDR3nt: TGTGCCAGCAGTTACAGCGTAAAAGATACGCAGTATTTT
d_gene: TRBD1; abundance: once; j_gene: TRBJ2-2; v_gene: TRBV4-3; CDR3aa: CASSPAGGRTGELFF; CDR3nt: TGCGCCAGCAGCCCAGCAGGGGGCCGAACCGGGGAGCTGTTTTTT
d_gene: TRBD1; abundance: -; j_gene: TRBJ1-2; v_gene: TRBV6-5; CDR3aa: CASTKDRGGYTF; CDR3nt: TGTGCCAGCACCAAGGACAGGGGAGGCTACACCTTC
d_gene: -; abundance: -; j_gene: TRBJ1-6; v_gene: TRBV9; CDR3aa: CASSPGGEHSPLHF; CDR3nt: TGTGCCAGCAGCCCTGGGGGGGAACATTCACCCCTCCACTTT
d_gene: -; abundance: few; j_gene: TRBJ1-6; v_gene: TRBV6-5; CDR3aa: CASSYSVGKGNSPLHF; CDR3nt: TGTGCCAGCAGTTACTCTGTCGGGAAAGGGAATTCACCCCTCCACTTT